This paragraph reports one T cell receptor (beta chain). This sample was included in a study of preoperative IRX-2 immunotherapy in early breast cancer. Using immunoSEQ multiplex PCR, the repertoire was profiled, and TCRdb retains in-frame clones only, with some absent. The sample consists of tens of thousands of clones, over 85% of them appearing once. Germline CDR1 is MDHEN and CDR2 is SYDVKM. CDR3 size: 12 residues. Deletions cut 3 bases from V and 8 bases from J, with 10 bases between. Treatment defined: preoperative locoregional IRX-2 cytokine immunotherapy. Preoperative locoregional IRX-2 cytokine immunotherapy was tested in the phase Ib source study.

The J gene is TRBJ1-2, the V gene TRBV28, with D hard to call. Material: tumor tissue, obtained after IRX-2 immunotherapy. The receptor was derived from a human donor with breast cancer. The CDR3 spells CASSFGLEGYTF. CDR3 coding DNA: TGTGCCAGCAGTTTTGGGTTGGAAGGCTACACCTTC.